The clone carrying this T cell receptor beta chain was counted ten times or more. These data are taken from a study of T cells after yellow fever vaccination. One entry per CDR3 protein results from TCRdb running MiXCR on the 5' RACE reads. The sample shows about 320,000 distinct CDR3 sequences, around 10% of them seen only once. Germline CDR1 and CDR2: SGHRS and YFSETQ. V was trimmed by 0 bases and J by 0 bases, leaving 10 bases between them. The CDR3 covers 15 residues. This chain links TRBV5-1 with TRBJ2-7; unclear D gene. The sample in question was CD4+ T cells sorted from PBMCs, obtained 45 days after the yellow fever booster vaccination. This TCR was recovered from a man aged 18-30 years who received the YFV17D yellow fever vaccine. CDR3: CASSLALGSSYEQYF. The DNA for the CDR3 is TGCGCCAGCAGCTTGGCCCTGGGAAGCTCCTACGAGCAGTACTTC. The entire variable domain, with the rest obtained from reference TRBV5-1 and TRBJ2-7, is as follows: KAGVTQTPRYLIKTRGQQVTLSCSPISGHRSVSWYQQTPGQGLQFLFEYFSETQRNKGNFPGRFSGRQFSNSRSEMNVSTLELGDSALYLCASSLALGSSYEQYFGPGTRLTVT.